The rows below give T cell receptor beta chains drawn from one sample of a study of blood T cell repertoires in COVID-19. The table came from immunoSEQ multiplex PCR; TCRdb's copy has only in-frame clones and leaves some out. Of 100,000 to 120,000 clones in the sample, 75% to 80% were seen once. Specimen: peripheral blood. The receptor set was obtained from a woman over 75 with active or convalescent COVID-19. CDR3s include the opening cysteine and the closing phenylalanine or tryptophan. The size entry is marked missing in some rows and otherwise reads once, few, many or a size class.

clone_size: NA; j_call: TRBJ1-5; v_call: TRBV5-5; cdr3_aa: CASSKIGGNQPQHF
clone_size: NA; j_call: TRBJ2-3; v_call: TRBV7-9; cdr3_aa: CASSLGYVDTQYF
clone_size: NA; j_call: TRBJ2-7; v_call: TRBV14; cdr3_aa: CASSQDLDRIYEQYF
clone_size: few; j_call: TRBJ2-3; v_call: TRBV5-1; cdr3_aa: CASMGQGDPDTQYF
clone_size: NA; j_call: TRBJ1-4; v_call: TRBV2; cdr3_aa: CASSPRQGAIEKLFF
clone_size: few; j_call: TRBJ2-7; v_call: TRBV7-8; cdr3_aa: CASSARGGERYEQYF
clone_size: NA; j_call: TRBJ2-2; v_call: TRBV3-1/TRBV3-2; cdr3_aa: CASSSHQGRTGELFF
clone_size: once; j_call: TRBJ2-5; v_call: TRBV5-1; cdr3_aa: CASSEGVQETQYF
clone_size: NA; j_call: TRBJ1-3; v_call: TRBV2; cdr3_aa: CASRVTAGQSQGPLSGNTIYF
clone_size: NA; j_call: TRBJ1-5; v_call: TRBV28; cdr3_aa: CASRSTGVGGPQHF
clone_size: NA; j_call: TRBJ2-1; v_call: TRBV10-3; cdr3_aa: CAISGTSGGNEQFF
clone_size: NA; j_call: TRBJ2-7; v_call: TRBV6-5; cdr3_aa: CASRFHTGGAQYF
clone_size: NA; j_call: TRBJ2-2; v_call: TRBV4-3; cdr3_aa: CASSQDRTRSTVTGELFF
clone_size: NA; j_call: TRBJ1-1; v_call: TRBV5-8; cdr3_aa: CASSLDRGTEAFF
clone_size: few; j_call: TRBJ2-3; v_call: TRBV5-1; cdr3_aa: CASSLYSGETDTQYF
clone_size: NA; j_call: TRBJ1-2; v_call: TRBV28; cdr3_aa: CASSPPALNYGYTF
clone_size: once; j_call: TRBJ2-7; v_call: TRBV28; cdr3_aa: CASLTGTGVGSYEQYF
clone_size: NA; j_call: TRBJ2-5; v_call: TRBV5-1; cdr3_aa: CASSLAEAAETQYF
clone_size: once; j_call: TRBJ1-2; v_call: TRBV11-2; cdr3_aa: CASRRDSNYGYTF
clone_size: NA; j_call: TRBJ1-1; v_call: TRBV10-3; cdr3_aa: CAISTTSGDTEAFF
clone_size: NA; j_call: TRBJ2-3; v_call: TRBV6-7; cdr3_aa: CASSYSARETSTDTQYF
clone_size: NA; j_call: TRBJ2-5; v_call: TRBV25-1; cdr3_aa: CASSDFGGVETQYF
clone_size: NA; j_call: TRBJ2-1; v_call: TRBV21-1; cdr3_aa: CARWGGPYNEQFF
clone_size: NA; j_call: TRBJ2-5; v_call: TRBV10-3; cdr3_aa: CAISTGGVETQYF
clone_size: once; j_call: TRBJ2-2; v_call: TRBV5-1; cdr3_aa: CASSSSSPGGTGELFF
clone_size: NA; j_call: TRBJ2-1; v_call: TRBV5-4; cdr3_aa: CASSRGEGSLGYNEQFF